The TCR beta chain described here comes from a study of technical replicates of blood from several donors. Produced via immunoSEQ multiplex PCR; TCRdb's table is partial and in-frame only. This table has approximately 81,000 clones, 70% to 90% appearing once. Germline CDR1 is SGHVS and CDR2 is FQNEAQ. This CDR3 has 16 residues. V shed 1 base and J 1 base; nucleotides not matched to a gene: 5. The sequence was obtained from a human donor in good health. Some clones in this sample may be carry-over from other donors' samples. V gene TRBV7-8 combines with J gene TRBJ2-5; TRBD1 matches 8 bases. The sample taken for sequencing was PBMCs. The chain's CDR3 is CASSLVSGGTQETQYF. CDR3 DNA: TGTGCCAGCAGCTTAGTTTCAGGGGGCACCCAAGAGACCCAGTACTTC.